Below, 6 T cell receptor beta chains from the same sample are listed, as sequenced in a study of cytomegalovirus exposure and HLA in healthy donors. Primers: 60 Vbeta forward and 13 Jbeta reverse. Profiling relied on immunoSEQ multiplex PCR, and the TCRdb table lists in-frame clones only, not all of them. Of about 160,000 clones listed, around 81% are singletons. Sequenced material: PBMCs. The receptors originated from a man aged 35 to 55 in good health and CMV-seronegative.

The rearrangement links TRBV6-4 to TRBJ2-2; 7 nucleotides match TRBD1. The V segment lost 0 bases and the J segment 6 bases; nucleotides outside the gene matches: 7. CDR1 is MRHNA and CDR2 is SNTAGT in the germline V gene. The CDR3 consists of 16 residues. This CDR3 is CASSDSIGGGPGELFF. CDR3 bases: TGTGCCAGCAGTGACTCGATAGGGGGCGGACCCGGGGAGCTGTTTTTT.

The count of this clone is one. This chain joins TRBV4-1 and TRBJ2-6, with D maybe TRBD1 (6 bases). With 4 bases removed from V and 4 bases from J, the gap between germline ends came to 17 bases. The CDR3 loop spans 17 amino acids. Germline lookup yields CDR1 MGHRA and CDR2 YSYEKL. CDR3 region: CASSLRDILTGANVLTF. For the CDR3, the DNA is TGCGCCAGCAGCCTCCGGGACATATTAACCGGGGCCAACGTCCTGACTTTC.

This sequence joins TRBV7-9 and TRBJ2-2; D gene ambiguous. CDR3 length: 13 amino acids. Germline CDR1 SEHNR, CDR2 FQNEAQ (reference sequence). The V gene lost 5 bases and the J gene lost 6 bases, with 10 bases spanning the gap. The CDR3 sequence is CASSPNSSGELFF. For the CDR3, the DNA is TGTGCCAGCAGCCCGAATAGTTCCGGGGAGCTGTTTTTT.

This clone has just one count. J is TRBJ2-1 and V is TRBV27; 10 bases agree with TRBD2. Germline CDR1 MNHEY, CDR2 SMNVEV (reference sequence). The CDR3 sequence is 16 residues long. The V and J ends lost 7 bases and 4 bases, in that order; junction bases with no gene match: 10. CDR3 sequence: CASTSTGTSAYNEQFF. The DNA of the CDR3 is TGTGCCAGCACCTCAACCGGGACTAGCGCATACAATGAGCAGTTCTTC.

V usage is TRBV5-1 and J usage is TRBJ2-3; TRBD2 matches 9 bases. The ends lost 0 bases at V and 2 bases at J; junction bases unmatched: 4. From germline, CDR1 is SGHRS and CDR2 YFSETQ. This CDR3 is 16 amino acids long. CDR3 sequence reads: CASSLDPSGNTDTQYF. CDR3 nucleotides: TGCGCCAGCAGCTTGGATCCTAGCGGGAACACAGATACGCAGTATTTT.

A single count supports this clone. CDR3 protein: CASSEASGRNTGELFF. CDR3 DNA: TGTGCCAGCAGTGAAGCTAGCGGGAGGAACACCGGGGAGCTGTTTTTT. The rearrangement joins TRBV2 to TRBJ2-2; 9 bases are shared with TRBD2. The trim removed 0 bases at V and 1 base at J, leaving 0 bases unmatched. This CDR3 has 16 residues. Germline V lookup: CDR1 SNHLY, CDR2 FYNNEI.